This record concerns one T cell receptor (beta chain) sequence. Per the original data handling: Quantification of nucleated cells was approximated via reference gene primer amplification. TCRdb keeps only in-frame clones here, not all; method: immunoSEQ multiplex PCR. Clone size and V and J calls were adopted from that table, with D and trimming inferred from the DNA. The sample lists 120,000 to 150,000 clones; about 80% were seen once. This specimen comes from a study of blood T cell repertoires in COVID-19. Study-wide background: Specimens from acute and convalescent COVID-19 originated in the United States, Italy and Spain. Sample material is recorded as cDNA or gDNA derived from T cells, B-cell-depleted T cells, or PBMCs.

The ends were cut back, 5 bases at V and 1 base at J, with 9 bases in the middle. CDR3 length: 14 amino acids. Germline V lookup: CDR1 SGHTA, CDR2 FQGNSA. The sequence derives from a human donor in a cohort sampled during active COVID-19. The V and J genes are TRBV7-2 and TRBJ2-4; D is perhaps TRBD2 (5 bases). Sequenced input: peripheral blood. The CDR3 nucleotides read TGTGCCAGCAGCCGGGGTTCGGCCAAAAACATTCAGTACTTC. It translates to CASSRGSAKNIQYF.